A selection of T cell receptor beta chains follows, all from one sample in a study of T cell responses to AZD1222 COVID-19 vaccine. Profiled with immunoSEQ multiplex PCR; TCRdb holds only in-frame clones, not every one. The repertoire holds some 170,000 clones, with 94% as singletons. This sample comprised peripheral blood, obtained 28 days after the second AZD1222 dose. These receptors came from an adult who received the AZD1222 COVID-19 vaccine. Each CDR3 is given with its conserved first and last residue. Each record gives: V gene, D gene, clone size, J gene, CDR3 protein, CDR3 DNA. The D gene is left open where the match is weak. The size of a clone is reported for some rows only, either as once, few or many, or as a class for expanded clones.

v_gene: TRBV5-1; d_gene: NA; abundance: NA; j_gene: TRBJ2-3; CDR3aa: CASSLQGATDTQYF; CDR3nt: TGCGCCAGCAGCTTACAGGGTGCCACAGATACGCAGTATTTT
v_gene: TRBV28; d_gene: TRBD1; abundance: NA; j_gene: TRBJ2-2; CDR3aa: CASRGTATGELFF; CDR3nt: TGTGCCAGCAGGGGGACAGCCACCGGGGAGCTGTTTTTT
v_gene: TRBV30; d_gene: NA; abundance: NA; j_gene: TRBJ2-7; CDR3aa: CAWSVTPGGGFYEQYF; CDR3nt: TGTGCCTGGAGTGTAACCCCCGGAGGGGGCTTCTACGAGCAGTACTTC
v_gene: TRBV5-4; d_gene: TRBD1; abundance: few; j_gene: TRBJ1-2; CDR3aa: CASSSPIADRVGVGFGYTF; CDR3nt: TGTGCCAGCAGCTCCCCAATCGCGGACAGGGTTGGGGTCGGCTTTGGCTACACCTTC
v_gene: TRBV30; d_gene: TRBD1; abundance: NA; j_gene: TRBJ2-7; CDR3aa: CAWSQVGQVYEQYF; CDR3nt: TGTGCCTGGAGTCAAGTGGGACAGGTCTACGAGCAGTACTTC
v_gene: TRBV25-1; d_gene: NA; abundance: NA; j_gene: TRBJ1-4; CDR3aa: CASSEWRAGEEKLFF; CDR3nt: TGTGCCAGCAGTGAATGGAGGGCAGGGGAAGAAAAACTGTTTTTT
v_gene: TRBV27; d_gene: NA; abundance: once; j_gene: TRBJ2-1; CDR3aa: CASSWSGNEQFF; CDR3nt: TGTGCCAGCAGTTGGAGCGGTAATGAGCAGTTCTTC
v_gene: TRBV27; d_gene: NA; abundance: NA; j_gene: TRBJ2-7; CDR3aa: CASSRAGRGGEQYF; CDR3nt: TGTGCCAGCAGCCGCGCCGGGAGAGGGGGGGAGCAGTACTTC
v_gene: TRBV3-1/TRBV3-2; d_gene: NA; abundance: NA; j_gene: TRBJ1-6; CDR3aa: CASSLGFSSYNSPLHF; CDR3nt: TGTGCCAGCAGCCTAGGTTTTAGCTCCTATAATTCACCCCTCCACTTT
v_gene: TRBV18; d_gene: NA; abundance: NA; j_gene: TRBJ2-1; CDR3aa: CASSPTVGGRNEQFF; CDR3nt: TGTGCCAGCTCACCAACGGTTGGAGGCCGCAATGAGCAGTTCTTC
v_gene: TRBV12-3/TRBV12-4; d_gene: NA; abundance: NA; j_gene: TRBJ2-3; CDR3aa: CASSLGAGNTQYF; CDR3nt: TGTGCCAGCAGTTTAGGGGCAGGGAATACGCAGTATTTT